What follows are 24 T cell receptor beta chains derived from one specimen sequenced in a study of blood T cell repertoires in COVID-19 (dated by TCRdb to the early 2020s). The protocol used for the library was the immunoSEQ multiplex PCR assay. The table was pulled from immuneACCESS by TCRdb, which kept in-frame rearrangements only. Such tables lose some clones; where checked, under half of the loss comes from unresolved V genes, and the rest has no known cause. This sample is represented by fewer than 350,000 clones; approximately 92% of them were singletons. Approximately 6.8% of the sample goes to the ten largest clones. The source material was peripheral blood. The receptors come from a woman aged 25 to 39 with COVID-19, enrolled during active disease.

The chain couples TRBV6-5 to TRBJ1-3; D ambiguous. Germline CDR1 is MNHEY and CDR2 is SVGAGI. The V gene lost 7 bases and the J gene lost 4 bases, with 8 bases spanning the gap. The CDR3 is 12 residues long. DNA of the CDR3: TGTGCCAGCATCTCGGGAGGAAACACCATATATTTT. Its translation is CASISGGNTIYF.

This clone was found once. In nucleotides, the CDR3 is TGTGCCTGGCAACAGGGCTCCTACGAGCAGTACTTC. It yields the protein CAWQQGSYEQYF. The chain joins TRBV30 to TRBJ2-7; perhaps TRBD1 as D (6 bases). The CDR3 consists of 12 residues. CDR1 and CDR2 (germline): GTSNPN, SVGIG (reference sequence). Deletions cut 5 bases from V and 0 bases from J, with 8 bases between.

The V call is TRBV6-6, the J call TRBJ2-3, with 7 bases identical to TRBD1. Germline-derived CDR1 and CDR2 are MNHNY and SVGAGI (reference sequence). V was pared by 7 bases and J by 4 bases, with 11 bases of the junction left unmatched. CDR3 length: 15 residues. CDR3 in DNA: TGTGCCAGCACTTCTGAGAGGACAGGAGCAGATACGCAGTATTTT. Protein product: CASTSERTGADTQYF.

The V call is TRBV4-3, the J call TRBJ2-7, with TRBD1 matching over 9 bases. Germline trimming cut 0 bases from V and 5 bases from J; bases unmatched to any gene: 2. Germline-derived CDR1 and CDR2 are LGHNA and YSLEER. The CDR3 totals 14 residues. CDR3 coding DNA: TGCGCCAGCAGCCAAGACGGGACAGGGCACGAGCAGTACTTC. As protein: CASSQDGTGHEQYF.

A single count supports this clone. The DNA for the CDR3 is TGCGCCCGCCGCGTGGGCGGGGGGGGAAGCAATCAGCCCCAGCATTTT. This translates into CARRVGGGGSNQPQHF. This chain uses TRBV5-1 with TRBJ1-5; possibly TRBD1 for D (5 bases). Germline CDR1 is SGHRS and CDR2 is YFSETQ. Trimming cost V 10 bases and J 1 base, with 21 bases left between them. This CDR3 has 16 amino acids.

This sequence joins TRBV4-2 and TRBJ1-2; no reliable D call. Germline V gives CDR1 LGHNA, CDR2 YNFKEQ. Trimming removed 1 base at V and 3 bases at J, with 12 bases between. CDR3 length: 15 residues. In nucleotides, the CDR3 is TGTGCCAGCAGCCAAGTCCAGATCGGGTACTATGGCTACACCTTC. Its protein is CASSQVQIGYYGYTF.

The chain has TRBV6-5 and TRBJ2-2; the D gene is possibly TRBD2 (5 bases). Per germline, CDR1 MNHEY and CDR2 SVGAGI. V was clipped by 6 bases and J by 6 bases, with 17 bases between them. The CDR3 contains 15 residues. The CDR3 coding sequence is TGTGCCAGCAGGGGTTTACGGCGGGTCGCCGGGGAGCTGTTTTTT. It yields the protein CASRGLRRVAGELFF.

The chain couples TRBV10-3 to TRBJ2-5; 7 nucleotides match TRBD2. The CDR3 is 15 residues long. CDR1 and CDR2 (germline): ENHRY, SYGVKD. Germline trimming cut 6 bases from V and 9 bases from J; bases unmatched to any gene: 16. The CDR3 DNA sequence: TGTGCCATCAGAGGAGCGGGGCTCGGCCAAGAACCCCAGTACTTC. Its protein is CAIRGAGLGQEPQYF.

The CDR3 bases are TGCGCCAGCAGCTTGTTCTTATCGTTGCGGGCCGACTCCTACGAGCAGTACTTC. It encodes CASSLFLSLRADSYEQYF. The chain recombines TRBV5-1 with TRBJ2-7, with D possibly being TRBD2 (5 bases). Trimming pared 1 base from V and 0 bases from J, leaving 20 bases between. The germline V gene encodes CDR1 SGHRS and CDR2 YFSETQ. The CDR3 is 18 amino acids.

The DNA of the CDR3 is TGTGCCAGCAGTTTCGGTCCAGGGGTTGGGGAGCAGTACTTC. Protein sequence: CASSFGPGVGEQYF. This chain links TRBV27 with TRBJ2-7, with D possibly being TRBD1 (6 bases). Between the trimmed V and J ends, which lost 3 bases and 7 bases, there was a span of 16 bases. In germline, CDR1 is MNHEY, CDR2 SMNVEV (reference sequence). The CDR3 has 14 residues.

As DNA, the CDR3 is TGTGCCAGCACCTGGACAGGTTTTAGCAATCAGCCCCAGCATTTT. Its protein is CASTWTGFSNQPQHF. The chain uses TRBV5-8 and TRBJ1-5, with TRBD1 matching over 7 bases. This CDR3 has 15 residues. Germline loops: CDR1 SGHTS, CDR2 YDEGEE. Losses at the gene ends were 6 bases for V and 0 bases for J; bases not matched to a gene: 6.

The CDR3 spells CASSLSTGELFF. DNA of the CDR3: TGTGCCAGCTCACTTTCTACCGGGGAGCTGTTTTTT. This rearrangement joins TRBV9 to TRBJ2-2; D gene ambiguous. Germline V lookup: CDR1 SGDLS, CDR2 YYNGEE. This CDR3 is 12 amino acids long. V shed 7 bases and J shed 5 bases, with 9 bases lying between them.

As to this clone: Distinct nucleotide sequences in the sample also encode this CDR3. The rearrangement uses TRBV19 and TRBJ1-4; D may be TRBD1 (5 bases). V was cut by 3 bases and J by 2 bases, with 7 bases left in between. There are 14 residues in the CDR3. CDR1 is LNHDA, CDR2 SQIVND, per germline (reference sequence). This chain's CDR3 is CASSMEGTNEKLFF. In nucleotides, the CDR3 is TGTGCCAGTAGTATGGAGGGGACTAATGAAAAACTGTTTTTT.

The chain has TRBV4-3 and TRBJ2-3; D is uncertain. The germline CDR1 and CDR2 sequences are LGHNA and YSLEER. V gave up 0 bases and J gave up 2 bases, with 6 bases separating them. This CDR3 is built from 14 residues. The CDR3 here is CASSQDSFTDTQYF. The CDR3 DNA sequence: TGCGCCAGCAGCCAAGATAGCTTCACAGATACGCAGTATTTT.

This rearrangement joins TRBV9 to TRBJ2-1; D gene uncertain. CDR3 length: 13 amino acids. The V gene's germline CDR1 is SGDLS and CDR2 YYNGEE. Trimming cost V 3 bases and J 1 base, with 5 bases left between them. The CDR3 DNA reads as TGTGCCAGCAGCGGTTCGTCCTACAATGAGCAGTTCTTC. Translating it yields CASSGSSYNEQFF.

The chain has TRBV28 and TRBJ2-3; 7 bases line up with TRBD2. The CDR3 spans 14 residues. Germline V CDR1 and CDR2: MDHEN, SYDVKM. The J segment lost 8 bases and the V segment lost 3 bases, leaving 8 bases of the junction unmatched. CDR3 nucleotide sequence: TGTGCCAGCAGTTTCGGGGGACCGGGGGGTACGCAGTATTTT. It translates to CASSFGGPGGTQYF.

The J gene is TRBJ2-2, the V gene TRBV18; 10 bases align to TRBD2. Trimming at V came to 5 bases and at J to 0 bases, leaving 9 bases not matched to a gene. This CDR3 region has 18 residues. The germline V gene encodes CDR1 KGHSH and CDR2 LQKENI. Here the CDR3 DNA reads TGTGCCAGCTCATCAGGGAAAGCGGGAGGGCCGAACACCGGGGAGCTGTTTTTT. This encodes CASSSGKAGGPNTGELFF.

The rearrangement joins TRBV6-5 to TRBJ1-2, with 10 bases lining up with TRBD1. Germline V CDR1 and CDR2: MNHEY, SVGAGI. This CDR3 spans 14 amino acids. The J segment lost 4 bases and the V segment lost 7 bases, leaving 6 bases of the junction unmatched. As DNA, the CDR3 is TGTGCCAGCACTACGACAGGGGGCGTCTATGGCTACACCTTC. Translation gives CASTTTGGVYGYTF.

CDR3 sequence (DNA): TGTGCCAGCTCACCGTCCAATAGCAATCAGCCCCAGCATTTT. Translated: CASSPSNSNQPQHF. The chain is built from TRBV18 and TRBJ1-5; the D is unclear. The germline V gene encodes CDR1 KGHSH and CDR2 LQKENI. The CDR3 consists of 14 residues. V lost 3 bases to trimming and J lost 0 bases, with 6 bases between them.

The chain is built from TRBV5-4 and TRBJ2-5, with 11 bases matching TRBD1. This CDR3 is built from 14 residues. Trimming at V came to 0 bases and at J to 9 bases, leaving 4 bases not matched to a gene. Germline CDR1 reads SGHNT; CDR2 reads YYREEE (reference sequence). The CDR3 DNA is TGTGCCAGCAGCTTGGAGGGACAGGGGGTGGCCCAGTACTTC. This translates into CASSLEGQGVAQYF. The whole variable domain, filled in from reference TRBV5-4 and TRBJ2-5, reads ETGVTQSPTHLIKTRGQQVTLRCSSQSGHNTVSWYQQALGQGPQFIFQYYREEENGRGNFPPRFSGLQFPNYSSELNVNALELDDSALYLCASSLEGQGVAQYFGPGTRLLVL.

The J gene is TRBJ1-1, the V gene TRBV27; no clear D gene. This CDR3 region has 18 residues. V lost 7 bases, J lost 0 bases, and 24 bases lay in between. Germline-derived CDR1 and CDR2 are MNHEY and SMNVEV (reference sequence). CDR3 amino acids: CASTFRWTGIGVNTEAFF. The CDR3 coding sequence is TGTGCCAGCACCTTCCGGTGGACGGGAATTGGTGTGAACACTGAAGCTTTCTTT.

The V and J genes are TRBV7-3 and TRBJ2-1; D may be TRBD2 (6 bases). CDR1 and CDR2 from the germline V gene are SGHTA and FQGTGA. Trimming took 3 bases from V and 8 from J, leaving 8 bases between them. The CDR3 runs to 12 residues. The CDR3 nucleotides are TGTGCCAGCAGCTTGACTAGAGATGAGCAGTTCTTC. This codes for CASSLTRDEQFF.

V usage is TRBV6-2 or TRBV6-3 and J usage is TRBJ2-2; a possible D gene is TRBD2 (6 bases). The CDR3 has 18 residues. Trimming pared 6 bases from V and 4 bases from J, leaving 24 bases between. Germline assignment: CDR1 MNHEY and CDR2 SVGEGT. CDR3 sequence: CASSPEQTRSLFTGELFF. CDR3 in DNA: TGTGCCAGCAGCCCCGAGCAGACTAGATCATTGTTCACCGGGGAGCTGTTTTTT.

The chain employs TRBV10-3 and TRBJ2-7, with 11 bases that match TRBD2. J lost 6 bases, V lost 6 bases, and 7 bases had no gene match. CDR1 is ENHRY, CDR2 SYGVKD, per germline. CDR3 length equals 14 residues. CDR3 amino acids: CAISPLAGEGEQYF. Written as DNA, the CDR3 is TGTGCCATCAGCCCACTAGCGGGAGAAGGCGAGCAGTACTTC.